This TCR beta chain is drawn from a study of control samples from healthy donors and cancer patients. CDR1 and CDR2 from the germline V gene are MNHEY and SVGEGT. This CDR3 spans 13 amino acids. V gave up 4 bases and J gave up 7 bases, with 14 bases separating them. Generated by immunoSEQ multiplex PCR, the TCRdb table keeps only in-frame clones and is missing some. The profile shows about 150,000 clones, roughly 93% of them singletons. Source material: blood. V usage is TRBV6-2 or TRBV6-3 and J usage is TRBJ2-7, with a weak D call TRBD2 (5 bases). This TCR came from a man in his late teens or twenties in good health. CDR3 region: CASSLPGIREQYF. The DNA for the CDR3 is TGTGCCAGCAGTTTACCGGGAATTCGTGAGCAGTACTTC.